This TCR beta chain was captured by sequencing in a study of T cells in Graves' hyperthyroidism and ophthalmopathy. Concerning this clonotype itself: One end of the junction varies from germline; a read error may be responsible.

The investigators amplified TCR beta CDR3 regions from RNA transcripts. Initially, a first-round RT-PCR of the TCR CDR3 employed the HTBI primer set. TCRdb processed the multiplex PCR reads anew with MiXCR; each CDR3 protein has one entry. The sample has approximately 320,000 distinct CDR3 sequences; 16% are singletons. Sequenced material: blood. This receptor was taken from a man aged 30 to 39 with Graves' hyperthyroidism.

This CDR3 is CAWGVTGAYGYTF. In nucleotides, the CDR3 is TGTGCCTGGGGTGTGACAGGGGCATATGGCTACACCTTC. The genes are TRBV30 and TRBJ1-2; 8 bases fit TRBD1. Germline assignment: CDR1 GTSNPN and CDR2 SVGIG (reference sequence). The CDR3 loop spans 13 amino acids. The entire variable domain, with the rest obtained from reference TRBV30 and TRBJ1-2, is as follows: SQTIHQWPATLVQPVGSPLSLECTVEGTSNPNLYWYRQAAGRGLQLLFYSVGIGQISSEVPQNLSASRPQDRQFILSSKKLLLSDSGFYLCAWGVTGAYGYTFGSGTRLTVV.